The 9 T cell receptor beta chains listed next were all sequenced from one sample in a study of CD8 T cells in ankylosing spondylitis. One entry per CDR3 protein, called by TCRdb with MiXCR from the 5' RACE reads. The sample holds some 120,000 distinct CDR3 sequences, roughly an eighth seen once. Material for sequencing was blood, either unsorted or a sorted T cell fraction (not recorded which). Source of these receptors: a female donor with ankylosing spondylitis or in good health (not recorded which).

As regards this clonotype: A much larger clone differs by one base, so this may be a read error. This chain's CDR3 is CASSRGGTYEQHF. The CDR3 bases are TGTGCCAGCAGCCGCGGGGGAACCTACGAGCAGCACTTC. The J gene is TRBJ2-7, the V gene TRBV3-1, with TRBD2 matching over 7 bases. CDR3 length equals 13 residues. Per germline, CDR1 LGHDT and CDR2 YNNKEL (reference sequence).

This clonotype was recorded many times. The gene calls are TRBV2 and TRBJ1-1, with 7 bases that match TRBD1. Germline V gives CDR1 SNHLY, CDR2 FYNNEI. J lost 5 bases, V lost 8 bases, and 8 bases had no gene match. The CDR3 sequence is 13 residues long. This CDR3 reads CASGRTGETEAFF. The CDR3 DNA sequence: TGTGCCAGCGGTAGGACAGGAGAGACTGAAGCTTTCTTT.

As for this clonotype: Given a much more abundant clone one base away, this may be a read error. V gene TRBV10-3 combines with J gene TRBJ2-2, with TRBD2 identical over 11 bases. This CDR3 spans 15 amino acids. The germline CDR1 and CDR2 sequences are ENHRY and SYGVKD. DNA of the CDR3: TGTACCATCAGTGGTAGCGGGAGGGCCGCCGGGGAGCTGTTTTTT. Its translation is CTISGSGRAAGELFF.

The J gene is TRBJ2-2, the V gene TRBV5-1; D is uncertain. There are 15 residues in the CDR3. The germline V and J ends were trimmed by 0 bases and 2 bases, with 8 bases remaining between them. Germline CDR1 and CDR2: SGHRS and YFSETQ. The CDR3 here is CASSLALGNTGELFF. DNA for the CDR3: TGCGCCAGCAGCTTGGCCTTGGGTAACACCGGGGAGCTGTTTTTT. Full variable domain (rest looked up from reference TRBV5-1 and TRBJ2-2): KAGVTQTPRYLIKTRGQQVTLSCSPISGHRSVSWYQQTPGQGLQFLFEYFSETQRNKGNFPGRFSGRQFSNSRSEMNVSTLELGDSALYLCASSLALGNTGELFFGEGSRLTVL.

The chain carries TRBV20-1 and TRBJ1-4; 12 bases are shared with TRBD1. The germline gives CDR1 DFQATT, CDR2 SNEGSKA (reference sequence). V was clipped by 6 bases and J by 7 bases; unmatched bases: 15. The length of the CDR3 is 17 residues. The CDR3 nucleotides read TGCAGTGCCCTACGGGACAGGGGGCCTTTAAGGAGTGAAAAACTGTTTTTT. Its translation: CSALRDRGPLRSEKLFF.

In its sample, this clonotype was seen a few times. CDR3 sequence: CASSLAYKGVTGELFF. DNA for the CDR3: TGTGCCAGCAGCTTGGCTTACAAGGGGGTTACCGGGGAGCTGTTTTTT. The chain has TRBV5-4 and TRBJ2-2; D is possibly TRBD1 (6 bases). This CDR3 comprises 16 residues. The V end lost 0 bases, the J end lost 5 bases, and 14 bases lay between the germline ends. Germline lookup yields CDR1 SGHNT and CDR2 YYREEE (reference sequence).

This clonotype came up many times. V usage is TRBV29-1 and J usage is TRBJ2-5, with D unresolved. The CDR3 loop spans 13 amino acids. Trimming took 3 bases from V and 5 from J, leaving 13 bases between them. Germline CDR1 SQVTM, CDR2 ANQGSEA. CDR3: CSVEFGNFETQYF. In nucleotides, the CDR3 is TGCAGCGTTGAGTTTGGGAACTTTGAGACCCAGTACTTC.

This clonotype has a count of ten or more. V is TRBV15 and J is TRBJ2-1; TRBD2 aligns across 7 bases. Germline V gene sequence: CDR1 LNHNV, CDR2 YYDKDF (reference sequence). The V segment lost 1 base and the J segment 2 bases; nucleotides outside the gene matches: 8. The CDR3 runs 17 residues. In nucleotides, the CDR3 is TGTGCCACCAGCAGAGCTGGAGGCGGGAGAGCCTACAATGAGCAGTTCTTC. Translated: CATSRAGGGRAYNEQFF.

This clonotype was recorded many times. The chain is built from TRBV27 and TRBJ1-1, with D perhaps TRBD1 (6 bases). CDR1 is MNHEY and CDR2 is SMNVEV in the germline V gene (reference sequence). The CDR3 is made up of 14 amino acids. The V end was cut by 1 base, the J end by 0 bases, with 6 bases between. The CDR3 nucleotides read TGTGCCAGCAGTTTATACAGGGTGAACACTGAAGCTTTCTTT. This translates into CASSLYRVNTEAFF.